Below are 10 T cell receptor beta chains sequenced from a single sample in a study of PD-1 blockade in classical Hodgkin lymphoma. The time point here: cycle 4 day 1 (C4D1), after less than seven weeks of nivolumab. After autologous stem cell transplantation all patients relapsed, and prior brentuximab vedotin exposure differed between cohorts. Magnetic negative selection purified CD4+ T cells from thawed PBMCs. The data were produced by immunoSEQ multiplex PCR, yet TCRdb's version contains in-frame clones alone and is incomplete. The sample lists some 17,000 clones, 75% occurring once. This sample comprised CD4+ T cells from blood, obtained before the fourth cycle of nivolumab. These receptors were collected from a human donor with classical Hodgkin lymphoma.

The J gene is TRBJ2-1, the V gene TRBV30; the D is unclear. The CDR3 runs 13 residues. The V gene lost 3 bases and the J gene lost 2 bases, with 8 bases spanning the gap. Germline-derived CDR1 and CDR2 are GTSNPN and SVGIG (reference sequence). CDR3 in amino acids: CAWSGQTYNEQFF. CDR3 sequence (DNA): TGTGCCTGGAGCGGGCAGACCTACAATGAGCAGTTCTTC.

The chain couples TRBV6-4 to TRBJ2-6; no firm D call. The germline V and J ends were trimmed by 4 bases and 0 bases, with 4 bases remaining between them. Germline CDR1 reads MRHNA; CDR2 reads SNTAGT. CDR3 length: 14 amino acids. In DNA form, the CDR3 reads TGTGCCAGCAGTGCTGTCTCTGGGGCCAACGTCCTGACTTTC. Translated, it gives CASSAVSGANVLTF.

J is TRBJ2-7 and V is TRBV2; D may be TRBD2 (5 bases). The CDR3 sequence is 13 residues long. Trimming stripped 4 bases from V and 0 bases from J, with 7 bases between. Germline V gene data show CDR1 as SNHLY and CDR2 as FYNNEI. The CDR3 spells CASSAADSYEQYF. For the CDR3, the DNA is TGTGCCAGCAGTGCAGCGGACTCCTACGAGCAGTACTTC.

CDR3 loop: CASTADAGAQRSYTF. CDR3 nucleotides: TGTGCCAGTACCGCGGACGCCGGGGCCCAGCGATCCTACACCTTC. This sequence joins TRBV19 and TRBJ1-2, with TRBD1 as a possible D gene (5 bases). Between the trimmed V and J ends, which lost 7 bases and 10 bases, there was a span of 25 bases. The CDR3 has 15 amino acids. Germline V gene data show CDR1 as LNHDA and CDR2 as SQIVND (reference sequence).

The CDR3 here is CASSLGDEQYF. The CDR3 DNA is TGTGCCAGCAGCTTAGGGGACGAGCAGTACTTC. J is TRBJ2-7 and V is TRBV11-2; D is ambiguous. The CDR3 runs 11 residues. Germline V gene sequence: CDR1 SGHAT, CDR2 FQNNGV. Trimming removed 1 base at V and 5 bases at J, with 3 bases between.

This clone was recorded once. The rearrangement joins TRBV23-1 to TRBJ2-1; a possible D gene is TRBD1 (6 bases). TRBV23-1 is labeled an ORF, and its function is uncertain. The CDR3 runs 16 residues. With 0 bases removed from V and 3 bases from J, the gap between germline ends came to 12 bases. The DNA of the CDR3 is TGCGCCAGCAGTCAATCTCTCCCAGGGGACTACAATGAGCAGTTCTTC. This sequence encodes CASSQSLPGDYNEQFF.

The CDR3 DNA reads TGTGCCAGCAGCGCCCGGGACGCCTCGAACACTGAAGCTTTCTTT. Amino acids: CASSARDASNTEAFF. The chain is built from TRBV7-6 and TRBJ1-1; TRBD1 is a possible D gene (5 bases). Germline values: CDR1 SGHVS, CDR2 FNYEAQ. The CDR3 covers 15 residues. V was trimmed by 5 bases and J by 1 base, leaving 14 bases between them. The entire variable domain, with the rest obtained from reference TRBV7-6 and TRBJ1-1, is as follows: GAGVSQSPRYKVTKRGQDVALRCDPISGHVSLYWYRQALGQGPEFLTYFNYEAQQDKSGLPNDRFSAERPEGSISTLTIQRTEQRDSAMYRCASSARDASNTEAFFGQGTRLTVV.

Written as DNA, the CDR3 is TGTGCCAGCAGTGGTATTGGCCCTAAGATTAGCAATCAGCCCCAGCATTTT. The encoded protein is CASSGIGPKISNQPQHF. The chain couples TRBV27 to TRBJ1-5; no clear D. This CDR3 is 17 amino acids long. CDR1 MNHEY and CDR2 SMNVEV come from the germline V gene (reference sequence). V was trimmed by 5 bases and J by 0 bases, leaving 17 bases between them.

The gene calls are TRBV28 and TRBJ2-5, with unresolved D. Trimming took 5 bases from V and 7 from J, leaving 23 bases between them. Germline assignment: CDR1 MDHEN and CDR2 SYDVKM. The CDR3 sequence is 16 residues long. The CDR3 spells CASSATDGRRDGTQYF. CDR3 sequence (DNA): TGTGCCAGCAGTGCCACTGACGGGCGGAGAGATGGGACCCAGTACTTC.

The gene calls are TRBV25-1 and TRBJ2-2; D might be TRBD1 or TRBD2, each matching 5 bases. The CDR3 totals 13 residues. In germline, CDR1 is MGHDK, CDR2 SYGVNS. The ends were cut back, 8 bases at V and 9 bases at J, with 16 bases in the middle. CDR3 residues: CASRRDLGWELFF. The DNA for the CDR3 is TGTGCCAGCCGCCGGGACCTAGGGTGGGAGCTGTTTTTT.